A single sample gave rise to the 30 T cell receptor beta chains below, sequenced in a study of technical replicates of blood from a handful of donors. Assay used: immunoSEQ multiplex PCR; TCRdb lists only in-frame clones, some missing. The sample has 65,000 to 80,000 clones, 95% seen once. Source material: T cells isolated from PBMCs. These TCRs come from a human donor in good health.

This chain joins TRBV2 and TRBJ1-1, with D perhaps TRBD1 (5 bases). V lost 6 bases, J lost 2 bases, and 16 bases lay in between. Germline V lookup: CDR1 SNHLY, CDR2 FYNNEI. This CDR3 is built from 15 residues. Here the CDR3 DNA reads TGTGCCAGCAGCCTCATCCTCAGGGAAAACACTGAAGCTTTCTTT. It encodes CASSLILRENTEAFF.

The CDR3, as DNA: TGCGCCAGCAGCCAACGGACTAGCGGGGGGCTAAACATTCAGTACTTC. Protein: CASSQRTSGGLNIQYF. The rearrangement joins TRBV4-1 to TRBJ2-4; TRBD2 matches 14 bases. Germline CDR1 is MGHRA and CDR2 is YSYEKL. This CDR3 is built from 16 residues. V shed 2 bases, J shed 6 bases, and the junction held 3 bases outside the gene matches.

The V and J genes are TRBV14 and TRBJ1-2, with D tentatively TRBD1 (6 bases). V was trimmed by 1 base and J by 7 bases, leaving 19 bases between them. The CDR3 totals 16 residues. Germline V lookup: CDR1 SGHDN, CDR2 FVKESK. CDR3: CASSQAFGGGLAGYTF. Written as DNA, the CDR3 is TGTGCCAGCAGCCAAGCCTTTGGGGGGGGCCTAGCTGGCTACACCTTC.

This sequence joins TRBV4-1 and TRBJ2-5; the match to TRBD2 covers 9 bases. This CDR3 contains 18 residues. The V segment lost 0 bases and the J segment 7 bases; nucleotides outside the gene matches: 15. The germline V gene has CDR1 MGHRA and CDR2 YSYEKL. CDR3: CASSQDLASGTSGGTQYF. As DNA, the CDR3 is TGCGCCAGCAGCCAAGATCTGGCTAGCGGGACATCTGGGGGGACCCAGTACTTC.

V usage is TRBV10-2 and J usage is TRBJ2-7; D gene ambiguous. Germline loops: CDR1 WSHSY, CDR2 SAAADI. Trimming shortened V by 3 bases and J by 0 bases, and 6 bases separated the two germline ends. This CDR3 spans 13 amino acids. CDR3 in amino acids: CASSESGSYEQYF. The CDR3 nucleotides read TGCGCCAGCAGTGAATCCGGCTCCTACGAGCAGTACTTC.

J is TRBJ2-3 and V is TRBV30; TRBD2 is a possible D gene (6 bases). V lost 1 base and J 2 bases, leaving 19 bases between the germline ends. The CDR3 has 17 residues. Germline CDR1 is GTSNPN and CDR2 is SVGIG (reference sequence). The CDR3 protein is CAWSAASVDTYTDTQYF. In DNA form, the CDR3 reads TGTGCCTGGAGTGCCGCTAGCGTTGACACGTACACAGATACGCAGTATTTT.

The chain recombines TRBV28 with TRBJ1-1; D is perhaps TRBD1 (5 bases). V lost 3 bases and J 5 bases, leaving 16 bases between the germline ends. Germline loops: CDR1 MDHEN, CDR2 SYDVKM. The CDR3 extends over 15 amino acids. The CDR3 region has the DNA TGTGCCAGCAGTTTGGGTGGAAGCGGGGGGACTGAAGCTTTCTTT. It translates to CASSLGGSGGTEAFF. Full variable domain (missing parts from reference TRBV28 and TRBJ1-1): DVKVTQSSRYLVKRTGEKVFLECVQDMDHENMFWYRQDPGLGLRLIYFSYDVKMKEKGDIPEGYSVSREKKERFSLILESASTNQTSMYLCASSLGGSGGTEAFFGQGTRLTVV.

The genes are TRBV29-1 and TRBJ1-4; TRBD1 matches 8 bases. This CDR3 region has 14 residues. Looked up from germline, CDR1 is SQVTM and CDR2 is ANQGSEA. The ends lost 2 bases at V and 6 bases at J; junction bases unmatched: 5. This CDR3 reads CSVESGRGHEKLFF. Written as DNA, the CDR3 is TGCAGCGTTGAATCGGGCAGGGGGCATGAAAAACTGTTTTTT.

This chain joins TRBV9 and TRBJ2-5; tentative D call: TRBD2 (6 bases). This CDR3 has 13 residues. The V and J ends lost 3 bases and 5 bases respectively, with 11 bases between them. Germline-derived CDR1 and CDR2 are SGDLS and YYNGEE. In DNA, the CDR3 is TGTGCCAGCAGCGCCACTAGCCAGGAGACCCAGTACTTC. This encodes CASSATSQETQYF.

The chain has TRBV28 and TRBJ2-1; perhaps TRBD2 as D (5 bases). Germline V CDR1 and CDR2: MDHEN, SYDVKM. This CDR3 is 13 amino acids long. Trimming took 7 bases from V and 4 from J, leaving 11 bases between them. Here the CDR3 DNA reads TGTGCCAGCATGGCGGGCGGATACAATGAGCAGTTCTTC. Amino acid sequence: CASMAGGYNEQFF.

The chain combines TRBV4-1 with TRBJ2-1, with 7 bases identical to TRBD2. Germline V CDR1 and CDR2: MGHRA, YSYEKL. The CDR3 spans 15 residues. V gave up 1 base and J gave up 4 bases; unmatched junction bases: 4. In DNA form, the CDR3 reads TGCGCCAGCAGCCAAGCGGGGGGACCATACAATGAGCAGTTCTTC. Its protein is CASSQAGGPYNEQFF.

The chain combines TRBV7-3 with TRBJ2-7; 7 positions agree with TRBD1. CDR3 length: 13 residues. Trimming took 5 bases from V and 3 from J; bases not matched to a gene: 4. The germline CDR1 and CDR2 sequences are SGHTA and FQGTGA. Written as DNA, the CDR3 is TGTGCCAGCAGCACCGGACAGGTCTACGAGCAGTACTTC. It yields the protein CASSTGQVYEQYF.

The chain couples TRBV6-5 to TRBJ1-5; TRBD1 might be the D (5 bases). CDR3 length: 14 amino acids. The germline V gene has CDR1 MNHEY and CDR2 SVGAGI. V dropped 0 bases and J dropped 5 bases, with 8 bases sitting between them. The CDR3 region has the DNA TGTGCCAGCAGTTACTCGGACACCGATCAGCCCCAGCATTTT. This sequence encodes CASSYSDTDQPQHF.

The chain links TRBV28 to TRBJ1-2, with D unclear. The germline gives CDR1 MDHEN, CDR2 SYDVKM. Trimming took off 10 bases at V and 3 bases at J, with 15 bases between the two ends. The CDR3 has 13 residues. In DNA form, the CDR3 reads TGTGCCACCGAACGTCCACAGCACTATGGCTACACCTTC. Translation gives CATERPQHYGYTF.

The chain joins TRBV13 to TRBJ1-1; 8 bases align to TRBD1. With V trimmed by 5 bases and J by 8 bases, 10 bases remained unmatched. Germline V CDR1 and CDR2: PRHDT, FYEKMQ (reference sequence). The CDR3 is made up of 14 amino acids. CDR3: CASSISPGTGEAFF. As DNA, the CDR3 is TGTGCCAGCAGCATATCTCCCGGGACAGGAGAAGCTTTCTTT.

Here the CDR3 DNA reads TGTGCCAGCATCTTGGGGAGCAACACCGGGGAGCTGTTTTTT. Encoded protein: CASILGSNTGELFF. The V gene is TRBV28, the J gene TRBJ2-2, with D possibly TRBD2 on 5 matching bases. Trimming cost V 7 bases and J 2 bases, with 11 bases left between them. Germline loops: CDR1 MDHEN, CDR2 SYDVKM. The CDR3 is 14 residues long.

This chain links TRBV14 with TRBJ1-2; 8 nucleotides line up with TRBD1. CDR3 length: 14 residues. Germline CDR1 is SGHDN and CDR2 is FVKESK. The J segment lost 3 bases and the V segment lost 4 bases, leaving 4 bases of the junction unmatched. Here the CDR3 reads CASSPSRGHYGYTF. CDR3 DNA sequence: TGTGCCAGCAGCCCAAGCAGGGGGCACTATGGCTACACCTTC.

The chain links TRBV15 to TRBJ2-7; 12 bases align to TRBD1. Germline loops: CDR1 LNHNV, CDR2 YYDKDF (reference sequence). Trimming at V came to 5 bases and at J to 3 bases, leaving 5 bases not matched to a gene. CDR3 length equals 15 residues. Here the CDR3 DNA reads TGTGCCACCAGCGGGGGACAGGGGGCGGTCTACGAGCAGTACTTC. It yields the protein CATSGGQGAVYEQYF.

J is TRBJ1-3 and V is TRBV5-6, with D possibly matching TRBD1 (6 bases). The V end lost 5 bases, the J end lost 6 bases, and 15 bases lay between the germline ends. The CDR3 contains 14 residues. Per germline, CDR1 SGHDT and CDR2 YYEEEE. CDR3 nucleotide sequence: TGTGCCAGCAGTAACAGGGTTTGGGAAAACACCATATATTTT. This gives the protein CASSNRVWENTIYF.

This clone was detected a few times. This chain uses TRBV30 with TRBJ1-1; 7 positions agree with TRBD1. V lost 3 bases to trimming and J lost 0 bases; unmatched junction nucleotides: 1. The CDR3 length is 13 residues. The V gene's germline CDR1 is GTSNPN and CDR2 SVGIG (reference sequence). The CDR3 nucleotides read TGTGCCTGGAGGGGACAGTTGAACACTGAAGCTTTCTTT. Its translation is CAWRGQLNTEAFF.

The genes are TRBV11-3 and TRBJ2-3; TRBD1 aligns across 7 bases. Germline trimming cut 5 bases from V and 0 bases from J; bases unmatched to any gene: 5. Germline V gene lookup returns CDR1 SGHNT and CDR2 YENEEA. CDR3 length: 15 amino acids. This CDR3 reads CASSRRTGSTDTQYF. The CDR3 coding sequence is TGTGCCAGCAGCAGAAGGACAGGCAGCACAGATACGCAGTATTTT.

This sequence joins TRBV5-1 and TRBJ2-1; weak D call: TRBD2 (5 bases). Germline CDR1 reads SGHRS; CDR2 reads YFSETQ. The CDR3 covers 16 residues. Trimming pared 5 bases from V and 7 bases from J, leaving 22 bases between. CDR3 protein: CASSETGNTHTNEQFF. For the CDR3, the DNA is TGCGCCAGCAGTGAAACGGGGAACACACACACGAATGAGCAGTTCTTC.

The V and J genes are TRBV7-9 and TRBJ1-2; 8 positions match TRBD1. Germline values: CDR1 SEHNR, CDR2 FQNEAQ (reference sequence). Trimming at V came to 4 bases and at J to 5 bases, leaving 15 bases not matched to a gene. The CDR3 is 17 residues long. The CDR3 coding sequence is TGTGCCAGCAGCTCGCCCCCGGACAGGGCGGGAAGATATGGCTACACCTTC. This gives the protein CASSSPPDRAGRYGYTF.

J is TRBJ1-3 and V is TRBV27; D is uncertain. Germline CDR1 MNHEY, CDR2 SMNVEV (reference sequence). Trimming took 4 bases from V and 0 from J, leaving 7 bases between them. This CDR3 has 14 amino acids. CDR3 DNA: TGTGCCAGCAGTTACACGGGCTCTGGAAACACCATATATTTT. It codes for CASSYTGSGNTIYF.

The V call is TRBV6-1, the J call TRBJ1-5; unclear D gene. This CDR3 contains 14 residues. Trimming pared 5 bases from V and 3 bases from J, leaving 11 bases between. Looked up from germline, CDR1 is MNHNS and CDR2 is SASEGT. CDR3 in DNA: TGTGCCAGCAGTATCTCGCGGGCCAATCAGCCCCAGCATTTT. Translated: CASSISRANQPQHF.

V is TRBV29-1 and J is TRBJ2-7; 9 bases are a match to TRBD2. The CDR3 is 14 residues long. The V gene's germline CDR1 is SQVTM and CDR2 ANQGSEA. V shed 5 bases and J 3 bases; nucleotides not matched to a gene: 8. The DNA for the CDR3 is TGCAGCGTTCTTATGGCGGGAGGGGTCTACGAGCAGTACTTC. This codes for CSVLMAGGVYEQYF.

The chain has TRBV27 and TRBJ2-7; D is possibly TRBD1 (6 bases). The CDR3 length is 13 residues. Germline lookup yields CDR1 MNHEY and CDR2 SMNVEV (reference sequence). Trimming took 2 bases from V and 5 from J, leaving 10 bases between them. Here the CDR3 reads CASSLGGTNEQYF. CDR3 sequence (DNA): TGTGCCAGCAGTTTAGGGGGCACTAACGAGCAGTACTTC.

This chain connects TRBV29-1 to TRBJ2-1, with D tentatively TRBD2 (5 bases). V gave up 7 bases and J gave up 0 bases, with 13 bases separating them. The CDR3 length is 14 residues. Germline CDR1 is SQVTM and CDR2 is ANQGSEA. Here the CDR3 reads CSAISGGSYNEQFF. As DNA, the CDR3 is TGCAGCGCCATAAGCGGCGGCTCCTACAATGAGCAGTTCTTC.

In its sample, this clone was seen once. For the CDR3, the DNA is TGCAGCGTTGAGATCCAGGACGGAGGGACTGAAGCTTTCTTT. Residues: CSVEIQDGGTEAFF. J is TRBJ1-1 and V is TRBV29-1; D remains ambiguous. Germline loops: CDR1 SQVTM, CDR2 ANQGSEA. Trimming cost V 3 bases and J 5 bases, with 16 bases left between them. There are 14 residues in the CDR3.

V is TRBV5-4 and J is TRBJ2-1; 7 bases line up with TRBD2. CDR1 and CDR2 from the germline V gene are SGHNT and YYREEE (reference sequence). The CDR3 covers 14 residues. The V gene end was trimmed by 4 bases and the J gene end by 7 bases; junction bases not matched to a gene: 8. CDR3 amino acids: CASSPREGRNEQFF. The CDR3 nucleotides read TGTGCCAGCAGCCCTAGGGAGGGTCGTAATGAGCAGTTCTTC.